This is a list of T cell receptor beta chains from one sample in a study of cytotoxic CD8 clonotypes in ibrutinib-treated CLL. Using immunoSEQ multiplex PCR, the repertoire was profiled, and TCRdb retains in-frame clones only, with some absent. The data contain over 30,000 clones, approximately 67% of them seen just once; the ten biggest clones take up approximately 7.7%. Source: PBMCs, taken at disease progression, from a patient treated with ibrutinib. Receptors originate from a human donor with chronic lymphocytic leukemia. CDR3s include the opening cysteine and the closing phenylalanine or tryptophan. The order of the fields is J gene, clone size, D gene, V gene, CDR3 length, CDR3 DNA, CDR3 protein. The D gene is left open where the match is weak. Where a row states a size, it is once, few, many or the class of an expanded clone; other rows omit it.

TRBJ2-3,.,.,TRBV2,15,TGTGCCAGCAGTCGCAACGGGGTGGACACAGATACGCAGTATTTT,CASSRNGVDTDTQYF
TRBJ2-7,few,TRBD2,TRBV15,16,TGTGCCACCAGCAGGCACACTAGCGGGAGCTCCTACGAGCAGTACTTC,CATSRHTSGSSYEQYF
TRBJ2-5,.,.,TRBV10-3,15,TGTGCCATCAGTGTTGGGGGGGGCCCTCAGGAGACCCAGTACTTC,CAISVGGGPQETQYF
TRBJ2-7,.,TRBD1,TRBV28,12,TGTGCCAGCCTTGGGACAGCTTACGAGCAGTACTTC,CASLGTAYEQYF
TRBJ2-2,.,.,TRBV6-5,12,TGTGCCAGCAGGTTGGGGACCGGGGAGCTGTTTTTT,CASRLGTGELFF
TRBJ1-6,once,.,TRBV30,14,TGTGCCTGGAGTACGGGACTGCTTAATTCACCCCTCCACTTT,CAWSTGLLNSPLHF
TRBJ2-1,.,TRBD2,TRBV27,14,TGTGCCAGCAGTTTAGTTAGCGGGAGAGGTGAGCAGTTCTTC,CASSLVSGRGEQFF
TRBJ2-7,.,TRBD1,TRBV7-6,15,TGTGCCAGCAGCTTTGGAGGACAGGGGGTCGACGAGCAGTACTTC,CASSFGGQGVDEQYF
TRBJ2-2,.,.,TRBV19,17,TGTGCCAGTAGTACCCCCCCGGGGCGGGCGAACACCGGGGAGCTGTTTTTT,CASSTPPGRANTGELFF
TRBJ2-7,.,TRBD2,TRBV5-1,16,TGCGCCAGCAGCTCCTTACTAGCGGGAGTGCCGTACGAGCAGTACTTC,CASSSLLAGVPYEQYF
TRBJ2-1,.,.,TRBV29-1,13,TGCAGCGCCAACGGGGGCTCCTACAATGAGCAGTTCTTC,CSANGGSYNEQFF
TRBJ1-4,.,TRBD1,TRBV11-3,15,TGTGCCAGCAGCAATCAGGGGGCACATGATGAAAAACTGTTTTTT,CASSNQGAHDEKLFF
TRBJ2-4,.,.,TRBV18,11,TGTGCCAGCTCACACAAGGACATTCAGTACTTC,CASSHKDIQYF
TRBJ1-5,few,.,TRBV29-1,13,TGCAGCGTTGCGGCAGGGATGCATCAGCCCCAGCATTTT,CSVAAGMHQPQHF
TRBJ2-1,.,.,TRBV30,16,TGTGCCTGGAGCTTGACAGGACTCAGCTCCTACAATGAGCAGTTCTTC,CAWSLTGLSSYNEQFF
TRBJ2-5,.,.,TRBV5-6,14,TGTGCCAGCAGCTTGAGGCAGGGAGGCGAGACCCAGTACTTC,CASSLRQGGETQYF
TRBJ2-7,.,.,TRBV7-3,15,TGTGCCAGCAGCTTAGAACAGGCCCACTCCTACGAGCAGTACTTC,CASSLEQAHSYEQYF
TRBJ2-7,.,.,TRBV28,16,TGTGCCAGCAGTTTATCCCGGGACCGGACCCTCTACGAGCAGTACTTC,CASSLSRDRTLYEQYF
TRBJ1-1,medium-sized,.,TRBV4-1,16,TGCGCCAGCAGCCAACCGTGGACAGAGGGGTTCACTGAAGCTTTCTTT,CASSQPWTEGFTEAFF
TRBJ2-7,.,TRBD1,TRBV9,14,TGTGCCAGCAGCGCGGGACAGAGGGGTGGCGAGCAGTACTTC,CASSAGQRGGEQYF
TRBJ2-3,.,.,TRBV7-9,14,TGTGCCAGCAGCTTCAGCTTAGGGGTCCATACGCAGTATTTT,CASSFSLGVHTQYF
TRBJ1-2,.,.,TRBV7-8,16,TGTGCCAGCAGCTTAGACCAAGGGCACTCTAACTATGGCTACACCTTC,CASSLDQGHSNYGYTF
TRBJ2-3,.,TRBD2,TRBV27,15,TGTGCCAGCAGTTTACGCGGGAGAAGAGGAGATACGCAGTATTTT,CASSLRGRRGDTQYF
TRBJ2-7,.,.,TRBV13,15,TGTGCCAGCTGCTTAGGTCGGGGTGGGTCCTACGAGCAGTACTTC,CASCLGRGGSYEQYF
TRBJ2-5,few,.,TRBV30,11,TGTGCCTGGAGAACTCAAGAGACCCAGTACTTC,CAWRTQETQYF
TRBJ1-5,.,TRBD1,TRBV5-5,14,TGTGCCAGCAGCGGGACAGGGGGCAATCAGCCCCAGCATTTT,CASSGTGGNQPQHF
TRBJ1-1,.,.,TRBV19,15,TGTGCCAGTAGTATAGGATCAGCTTTGGGCACTGAAGCTTTCTTT,CASSIGSALGTEAFF
TRBJ1-1,few,.,TRBV5-6,13,TGTGCCAGCAGCTTGCCCGCAGGCACTGAAGCTTTCTTT,CASSLPAGTEAFF
TRBJ2-7,few,.,TRBV11-3,12,TGTGCCAGCAGCTTAGATGGATACGAGCAGTACTTC,CASSLDGYEQYF
TRBJ2-5,.,.,TRBV7-2,12,TGTGCCAGCAGCAAGAGCCAAGAGACCCAGTACTTC,CASSKSQETQYF
TRBJ2-1,.,.,TRBV27,14,TGTGCCAGCAGTTCTGGCGGAACGGGCAATGAGCAGTTCTTC,CASSSGGTGNEQFF
TRBJ1-1,few,.,TRBV19,14,TGTGCCAGTAGCGGTACGAGGGGATTCACTGAAGCTTTCTTT,CASSGTRGFTEAFF
TRBJ2-7,.,.,TRBV4-1,16,TGCGCCAGCAGCCAAGGAAGGGGGGCTGAGATGGACGAGCAGTACTTC,CASSQGRGAEMDEQYF
TRBJ2-2,.,.,TRBV4-2,14,TGTGCCAGCAGCCAAGATTGGGCAACCGGGGAGCTGTTTTTT,CASSQDWATGELFF
TRBJ1-6,.,TRBD1,TRBV28,19,TGTGCCAGCAGTTTTTTCCCCGGGGGCAACAGGGGTGGGAATTCACCCCTCCACTTT,CASSFFPGGNRGGNSPLHF
TRBJ1-2,.,.,TRBV4-1,16,TGCGCCAGCAGCCAGGGGGTCCCACTAGCTAACTATGGCTACACCTTC,CASSQGVPLANYGYTF
TRBJ1-3,.,.,TRBV5-1,16,TGCGCCAGCAGCTTGGGCTCAGGGGCGGACGGAAACACCATATATTTT,CASSLGSGADGNTIYF
TRBJ1-1,.,.,TRBV27,13,TGTGCCAGCAGTTTGAAGGGGAACACTGAAGCTTTCTTT,CASSLKGNTEAFF
TRBJ2-7,.,TRBD2,TRBV6-1,18,TGTGCCAGCAGTGAAGCCATCCCCGGGACTAGCAACTCCTACGAGCAGTACTTC,CASSEAIPGTSNSYEQYF
TRBJ1-2,.,.,TRBV7-8,15,TGTGCCAGCAGCTTAGATGGCACAGGGACCTATGGCTACACCTTC,CASSLDGTGTYGYTF
TRBJ2-5,.,.,TRBV19,15,TGTGCCAGTAGTACATCTGACCTAGTTATAGAGACCCAGTACTTC,CASSTSDLVIETQYF
TRBJ2-4,.,.,TRBV27,16,TGTGCCAGCAGTCCCAGGCTGGAGATAGCCAAAAACATTCAGTACTTC,CASSPRLEIAKNIQYF
TRBJ2-1,.,TRBD2,TRBV5-6,15,TGTGCCAGCACCTCGCCGGGACTAGGGGACAATGAGCAGTTCTTC,CASTSPGLGDNEQFF
TRBJ2-1,.,.,TRBV2,17,TGTGCCAGCAGTGAAAGGGTGGCAGGACAGAGTGTCGGTGAGCAGTTCTTC,CASSERVAGQSVGEQFF
TRBJ2-1,.,TRBD2,TRBV9,15,TGTGCCAGCAGCGCACTAGCGGGCCTGAACAATGAGCAGTTCTTC,CASSALAGLNNEQFF
TRBJ2-7,few,.,TRBV10-1,13,TGCGCCAGCAGTGAAGGAATCTCATACGAGCAGTACTTC,CASSEGISYEQYF
TRBJ2-1,.,.,TRBV19,14,TGTGCCAGTAGTACCGACGGGCGCTACAATGAGCAGTTCTTC,CASSTDGRYNEQFF
TRBJ1-4,.,.,TRBV11-3,14,TGTGCCAGCAGCCCCGATGCAACTAATGAAAAACTGTTTTTT,CASSPDATNEKLFF
TRBJ2-3,.,.,TRBV6-6,15,TGTGCCAGCAGTCAACCCTCGGGGGGCACAGATACGCAGTATTTT,CASSQPSGGTDTQYF
TRBJ1-2,.,.,TRBV2,15,TGTGCCAGCAGTGCTTCCCGGGATCTATCTTTGGCTACCACCTTC,CASSASRDLSLATTF
TRBJ1-1,.,.,TRBV19,15,TGTGCCAGTAGAGGACCAGGGACGGCCCGTACTGAAGCTTTCTTT,CASRGPGTARTEAFF
TRBJ1-1,few,.,TRBV18,15,TGTGCCAGCTCACCGCAGGGTCCGATGAACACTGAAGCTTTCTTT,CASSPQGPMNTEAFF
TRBJ2-6,few,.,TRBV7-3,15,TGTGCCAGCAGCTTACAGGGGCGAGGGGCCAACGTCCTGACTTTC,CASSLQGRGANVLTF
TRBJ2-5,.,.,TRBV5-1,16,TGCGCCAGCAGCTTGGTGGCGGGAACCATCCAAGAGACCCAGTACTTC,CASSLVAGTIQETQYF
TRBJ2-7,.,TRBD1,TRBV7-2,15,TGTGCCAGCAGCTTAGGGACAGGGGGTTTCTACGAGCAGTACTTC,CASSLGTGGFYEQYF
TRBJ2-7,.,TRBD1,TRBV18,15,TGTGCCAGCTCACCACGGGACAGGGTCTCCTACGAGCAGTACTTC,CASSPRDRVSYEQYF
TRBJ1-1,.,.,TRBV5-6,12,TGTGCCAGCAGCTTGGCTCTCACTGAAGCTTTCTTT,CASSLALTEAFF